The 26 T cell receptor beta chains below were found in one sample sequenced in a study of T cell repertoires in cytomegalovirus infection. MiXCR was run by TCRdb on the reads, yielding one entry per CDR3 protein. The table records 570,000 or so distinct CDR3 sequences, about 40% of them present only once. Their target antigens are unknown. The sequencing here drew on cultured PBMCs, taken from culture after CMV antigen stimulation. These receptors all come from a human donor in good health (CMV status not recorded). Some clones in this sample may be carry-over from other donors' samples.

This clonotype was picked up a small number of times. The chain has TRBV6-1 and TRBJ2-1; no firm D call. Looked up from germline, CDR1 is MNHNS and CDR2 is SASEGT. The V end lost 7 bases, the J end lost 5 bases, and 6 bases lay between the germline ends. The CDR3 sequence is 11 residues long. CDR3: CASIRNNEQFF. The CDR3 DNA sequence: TGTGCCAGCATCCGAAACAATGAGCAGTTCTTC.

This clonotype turned up a few times. V is TRBV7-6 and J is TRBJ2-5; 7 bases agree with TRBD1. The CDR3 sequence is 14 residues long. With V trimmed by 2 bases and J by 4 bases, 4 bases remained unmatched. Germline-derived CDR1 and CDR2 are SGHVS and FNYEAQ. CDR3 in amino acids: CASSLPQGRETQYF. The CDR3 DNA is TGTGCCAGCAGCTTACCACAGGGGAGAGAGACCCAGTACTTC.

This chain connects TRBV20-1 to TRBJ1-5; 7 nucleotides match TRBD1. Unmatched junction bases numbered 9, after V lost 6 bases and J lost 1 base. The germline CDR1 and CDR2 sequences are DFQATT and SNEGSKA (reference sequence). CDR3 length equals 15 residues. The CDR3 is CSATSGGPSNQPQHF. CDR3 coding DNA: TGCAGTGCCACTTCAGGGGGTCCCAGCAATCAGCCCCAGCATTTT.

The gene calls are TRBV10-3 and TRBJ2-4, with D perhaps matching TRBD2 (7 bases). Germline loops: CDR1 ENHRY, CDR2 SYGVKD. Trimming took off 4 bases at V and 6 bases at J, with 13 bases between the two ends. The CDR3 totals 14 residues. The DNA of the CDR3 is TGTGCCATCAGTGTGGGGGGGCCGGCAAACATTCAGTACTTC. Translation: CAISVGGPANIQYF.

The genes are TRBV6-1 and TRBJ2-7; the D is unclear. The V and J ends lost 8 bases and 3 bases respectively, with 8 bases between them. Germline V gene data show CDR1 as MNHNS and CDR2 as SASEGT. This CDR3 contains 11 residues. The CDR3 here is CASGDFYEQYF. The CDR3 DNA is TGTGCCAGCGGAGACTTCTACGAGCAGTACTTC.

This CDR3 is CASSPYRDRGEKLFF. The DNA for the CDR3 is TGTGCCAGCAGCCCGTATCGGGACAGAGGGGAAAAACTGTTTTTT. The genes are TRBV7-9 and TRBJ1-4; 7 positions agree with TRBD1. Trimming cost V 5 bases and J 8 bases; bases outside gene matches: 11. Germline values: CDR1 SEHNR, CDR2 FQNEAQ (reference sequence). The CDR3 has 15 residues.

This chain connects TRBV7-2 to TRBJ2-3; D possibly corresponds to TRBD2 (6 bases). Germline V gives CDR1 SGHTA, CDR2 FQGNSA. The CDR3 runs 14 residues. V gave up 5 bases and J gave up 5 bases, with 14 bases separating them. CDR3 DNA sequence: TGTGCCAGCAGCCCCTCTAGCGCGGAAGATACGCAGTATTTT. It encodes CASSPSSAEDTQYF.

This sequence joins TRBV7-2 and TRBJ2-1; maybe TRBD2 (5 bases). Between the trimmed V and J ends, which lost 1 base and 8 bases, there was a span of 15 bases. This CDR3 comprises 15 residues. Per germline, CDR1 SGHTA and CDR2 FQGNSA. The CDR3 DNA is TGTGCCAGCAGCTTAGGGCCCTACGGGGTGGATGAGCAGTTCTTC. This gives the protein CASSLGPYGVDEQFF.

The chain combines TRBV6-6 with TRBJ1-6; 8 bases agree with TRBD1. CDR3 length: 14 amino acids. Germline CDR1 reads MNHNY; CDR2 reads SVGAGI (reference sequence). V trimming: 5 bases; J trimming: 10 bases; junction bases outside the gene matches: 7. This CDR3 is CASSKSDRGSPLHF. CDR3 coding DNA: TGTGCCAGCAGTAAAAGCGACAGGGGCTCACCCCTCCACTTT.

V usage is TRBV19 and J usage is TRBJ1-3; D is ambiguous. The germline CDR1 and CDR2 sequences are LNHDA and SQIVND (reference sequence). The CDR3 spans 12 residues. The ends were cut back, 9 bases at V and 0 bases at J, with 6 bases in the middle. The CDR3 region is CASRSSGNTIYF. The CDR3 bases are TGTGCCAGCAGGAGCTCTGGAAACACCATATATTTT.

This chain links TRBV20-1 with TRBJ1-5; D not resolved. CDR3 length: 12 residues. The germline CDR1 and CDR2 sequences are DFQATT and SNEGSKA (reference sequence). Trimming pared 6 bases from V and 3 bases from J, leaving 9 bases between. CDR3 nucleotide sequence: TGCAGTGCCGGACGGAACAATCAGCCCCAGCATTTT. Translated, it gives CSAGRNNQPQHF.

This sequence joins TRBV12-3 or TRBV12-4 and TRBJ2-7; the D call may be TRBD1 or TRBD2 (6 bases each). Trimming pared 3 bases from V and 1 base from J, leaving 13 bases between. The CDR3 is 15 residues long. DNA for the CDR3: TGTGCCAGCAGTTTGGGGGGCACCCAATCCTACGAGCAGTACTTC. This gives the protein CASSLGGTQSYEQYF.

The rearrangement links TRBV6-6 to TRBJ2-3, with 8 bases identical to TRBD2. V was clipped by 6 bases and J by 3 bases; unmatched bases: 5. Germline V gene lookup returns CDR1 MNHNY and CDR2 SVGAGI (reference sequence). The CDR3 consists of 14 residues. The CDR3 DNA follows: TGTGCCAGCAGGCGGGGGGACCTAACAGATACGCAGTATTTT. Protein sequence: CASRRGDLTDTQYF.

This chain joins TRBV7-2 and TRBJ2-5; 7 positions agree with TRBD2. Trimming at V came to 4 bases and at J to 5 bases, leaving 19 bases not matched to a gene. Germline V gives CDR1 SGHTA, CDR2 FQGNSA. The CDR3 runs to 18 residues. CDR3 nucleotide sequence: TGTGCCAGCAGCTCCCTATCCCTTTGGGGGGGAGCGAGTGAGACCCAGTACTTC. Translated, it gives CASSSLSLWGGASETQYF.

The chain combines TRBV3-1 with TRBJ2-7, with D possibly being TRBD2 (5 bases). Trimming took 3 bases from V and 2 from J, leaving 11 bases between them. The CDR3 is made up of 14 amino acids. The germline V gene has CDR1 LGHDT and CDR2 YNNKEL (reference sequence). The CDR3 DNA follows: TGTGCCAGCAGCCAGCCAGGACTTCCCTACGAGCAGTACTTC. Encoded protein: CASSQPGLPYEQYF.

V gene TRBV28 combines with J gene TRBJ1-2; a weak D match, TRBD1 (6 bases). V shed 7 bases and J shed 4 bases, with 10 bases lying between them. The CDR3 length is 12 residues. CDR1 is MDHEN, CDR2 SYDVKM, per germline. CDR3 sequence (DNA): TGTGCCAGCAACAGGGTGGGCTATGGCTACACCTTC. It encodes CASNRVGYGYTF.

The chain joins TRBV2 to TRBJ1-1; D is perhaps TRBD1 (5 bases). The CDR3 spans 15 residues. The V gene's germline CDR1 is SNHLY and CDR2 FYNNEI. V lost 0 bases to trimming and J lost 7 bases, with 15 bases between them. The CDR3 loop reads CASSEALQRQNEAFF. The CDR3 nucleotides are TGTGCCAGCAGTGAAGCGCTTCAGCGACAGAATGAAGCTTTCTTT.

The J gene is TRBJ2-5, the V gene TRBV7-2; possible D gene TRBD2, 5 bases. V lost 2 bases and J 5 bases, leaving 15 bases between the germline ends. This CDR3 region has 15 residues. CDR1 SGHTA and CDR2 FQGNSA come from the germline V gene. The CDR3: CASSLQPGVLETQYF. The CDR3 DNA follows: TGTGCCAGCAGCTTACAGCCCGGGGTGTTGGAGACCCAGTACTTC.

This clonotype was found a few times. V usage is TRBV20-1 and J usage is TRBJ1-6; D is perhaps TRBD1 (6 bases). CDR3 size: 14 residues. Trimming took off 5 bases at V and 6 bases at J, with 14 bases between the two ends. The germline CDR1 and CDR2 sequences are DFQATT and SNEGSKA (reference sequence). CDR3 in amino acids: CSAHRVRGNSPLHF. CDR3 nucleotides: TGCAGTGCTCACAGGGTCCGCGGTAATTCACCCCTCCACTTT.

The chain carries TRBV7-8 and TRBJ1-1; D remains unclear. The V gene lost 5 bases and the J gene lost 2 bases, with 18 bases spanning the gap. The germline V gene encodes CDR1 SGHVS and CDR2 FQNEAQ. This CDR3 region has 16 residues. Here the CDR3 reads CASSPRVPALNTEAFF. CDR3 bases: TGTGCCAGCAGCCCGCGGGTGCCAGCACTAAACACTGAAGCTTTCTTT.

The V and J genes are TRBV28 and TRBJ2-2; D ambiguous. CDR3 length equals 13 residues. Germline lookup yields CDR1 MDHEN and CDR2 SYDVKM. Trimming left V 7 bases short and J 4 bases short, with 10 bases between. This CDR3 is CASTPDLTGELFF. The CDR3 nucleotides are TGTGCCAGCACCCCCGACCTCACCGGGGAGCTGTTTTTT.

The chain is built from TRBV27 and TRBJ1-5; D might be TRBD1 (5 bases). In germline, CDR1 is MNHEY, CDR2 SMNVEV (reference sequence). V shed 0 bases and J shed 0 bases, with 6 bases lying between them. The CDR3 is 15 residues long. The CDR3 region is CASSLSRDSNQPQHF. DNA of the CDR3: TGTGCCAGCAGTTTATCCAGGGATAGCAATCAGCCCCAGCATTTT.

V gene TRBV6-2 or TRBV6-3 combines with J gene TRBJ2-1; TRBD1 agrees at 11 bases. Germline V gene lookup returns CDR1 MNHEY and CDR2 SVGEGT. The J segment lost 7 bases and the V segment lost 0 bases, leaving 8 bases of the junction unmatched. The CDR3 is made up of 17 amino acids. The CDR3 sequence is CASSYSRWTGGRNEQFF. CDR3 nucleotides: TGTGCCAGCAGTTACTCGAGGTGGACAGGGGGCCGAAATGAGCAGTTCTTC.

This clonotype was seen just once. The chain is built from TRBV5-4 and TRBJ2-3, with 15 nucleotides matching TRBD2. The CDR3 spans 14 residues. Looked up from germline, CDR1 is SGHNT and CDR2 is YYREEE (reference sequence). V was clipped by 6 bases and J by 5 bases; unmatched bases: 1. CDR3 bases: TGTGCCAGCAAGGGACTAGCGGGAGGAGATACGCAGTATTTT. Encoded protein: CASKGLAGGDTQYF.

This clonotype has only one observation. The genes are TRBV6-8 and TRBJ2-7; 9 nucleotides line up with TRBD1. The J segment lost 2 bases and the V segment lost 8 bases, leaving 4 bases of the junction unmatched. This CDR3 contains 13 residues. Germline CDR1 and CDR2: MNHGY and SAAAGT. This CDR3 is CASRDRAAYEQYF. CDR3 nucleotides: TGTGCCAGCCGGGACAGGGCAGCCTACGAGCAGTACTTC.

The V gene is TRBV6-2 or TRBV6-3, the J gene TRBJ1-2; D is unclear. CDR3 length equals 16 residues. V was clipped by 6 bases and J by 4 bases, with 21 bases between them. CDR1 and CDR2 (germline): MNHEY, SVGEGT. The CDR3 sequence is CASSRPEQRPIYGYTF. For the CDR3, the DNA is TGTGCCAGCAGCCGACCCGAACAGCGGCCCATCTATGGCTACACCTTC.